This record looks at one T cell receptor (beta chain) sequence and its context. The data were taken from a study of blood T cell repertoires in COVID-19. About the research overall: COVID-19 samples collected from the United States, Italy and Spain covered acute and convalescent phases. PBMCs, B-cell-depleted T cells, or T cells provided the cDNA or gDNA that made up the material.

Authors' methods: Amplification of reference gene primers was used by the study to estimate nucleated cell counts. Only in-frame clones appear in the TCRdb table, and some are missing; sequencing was by immunoSEQ multiplex PCR. D and trimming were read from the DNA, whereas the V and J calls and clone size are those reported in that table. This table has approximately 52,000 clones, approximately 81% appearing once. Per the germline V gene, CDR1 is SQVTM and CDR2 is ANQGSEA. The ends lost 2 bases at V and 6 bases at J; junction bases unmatched: 7. CDR3 length: 13 residues. The TCR comes from an elderly woman with acute or convalescent COVID-19. The V and J genes are TRBV29-1 and TRBJ2-7; TRBD1 matches 7 bases. The sequenced sample consisted of peripheral blood. CDR3 nucleotides: TGCAGCGTTGAACGACAGGGTAAGGGCGAGCAGTACTTC. The encoded protein is CSVERQGKGEQYF.